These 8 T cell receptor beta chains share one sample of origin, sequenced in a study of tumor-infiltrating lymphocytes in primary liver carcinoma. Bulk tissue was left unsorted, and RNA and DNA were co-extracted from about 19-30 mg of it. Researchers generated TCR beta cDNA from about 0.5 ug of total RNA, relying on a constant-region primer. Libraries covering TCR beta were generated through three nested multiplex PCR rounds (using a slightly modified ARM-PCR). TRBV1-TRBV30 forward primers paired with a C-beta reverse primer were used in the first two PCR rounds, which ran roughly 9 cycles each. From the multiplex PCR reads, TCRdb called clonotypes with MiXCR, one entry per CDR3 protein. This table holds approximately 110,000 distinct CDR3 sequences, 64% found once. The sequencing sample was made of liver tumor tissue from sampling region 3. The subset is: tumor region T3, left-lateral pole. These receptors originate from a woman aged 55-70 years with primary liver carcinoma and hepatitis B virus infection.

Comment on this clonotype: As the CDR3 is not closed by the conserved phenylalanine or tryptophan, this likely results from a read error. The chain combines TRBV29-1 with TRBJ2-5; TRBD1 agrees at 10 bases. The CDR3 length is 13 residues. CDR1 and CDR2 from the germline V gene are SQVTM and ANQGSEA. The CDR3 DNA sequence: TGCAGCGCTATGACAGGGGGCCGAGAGACTCAGTACTCC. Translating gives CSAMTGGRETQYS.

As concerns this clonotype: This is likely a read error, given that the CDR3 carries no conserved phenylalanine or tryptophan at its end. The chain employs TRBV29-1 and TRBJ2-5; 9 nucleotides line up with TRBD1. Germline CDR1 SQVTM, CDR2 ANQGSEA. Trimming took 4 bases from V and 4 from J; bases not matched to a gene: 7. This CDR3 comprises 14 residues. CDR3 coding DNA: TGCAGCGTTGCTCGGGACAGGGAACGAGAGACCCAGTACTCC. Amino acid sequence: CSVARDRERETQYS.

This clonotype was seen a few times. The CDR3 DNA is TGTGCCAGCAGCCCATTTCTGCGACCCGGGACTAGCTCGCACAATGAGCAGTTCTTC. Translation gives CASSPFLRPGTSSHNEQFF. The chain carries TRBV5-5 and TRBJ2-1, with 9 nucleotides matching TRBD2. The germline V gene encodes CDR1 SGHKS and CDR2 YYEKEE (reference sequence). CDR3 length: 19 residues. After removal of 4 bases from V and 5 bases from J, the junction contained 19 bases not matched to a gene.

CDR3 sequence (DNA): TGTGCCAGCAGCACTGTGCCGGGACAGGGCGAAAAACTGTTTTTT. Its translation: CASSTVPGQGEKLFF. The rearrangement uses TRBV5-4 and TRBJ1-4; TRBD1 aligns across 9 bases. V trimming: 4 bases; J trimming: 8 bases; junction bases outside the gene matches: 9. The CDR3 contains 15 residues. Germline CDR1 and CDR2: SGHNT and YYREEE (reference sequence).

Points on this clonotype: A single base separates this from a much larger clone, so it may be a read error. The CDR3 spells CASSFIGTDMQYF. The DNA for the CDR3 is TGTGCCAGCAGCTTTATTGGTACAGATATGCAGTATTTT. J is TRBJ2-3 and V is TRBV11-1; no definite D call. The germline gives CDR1 SGHAT, CDR2 FQDESV (reference sequence). The CDR3 runs to 13 residues.

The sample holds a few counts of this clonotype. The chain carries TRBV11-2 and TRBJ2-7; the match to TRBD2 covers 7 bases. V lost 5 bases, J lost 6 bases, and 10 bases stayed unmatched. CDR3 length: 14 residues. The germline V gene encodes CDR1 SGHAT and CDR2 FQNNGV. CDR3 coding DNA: TGTGCCAGCAGCCTAACCCGGACTAGGTTCGAGCAGTACTTC. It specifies CASSLTRTRFEQYF.

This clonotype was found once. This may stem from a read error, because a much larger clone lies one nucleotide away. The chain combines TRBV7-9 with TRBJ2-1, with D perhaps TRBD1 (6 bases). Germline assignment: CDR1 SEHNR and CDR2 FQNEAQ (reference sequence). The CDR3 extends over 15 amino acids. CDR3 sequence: CTSSLRGNSYNEQFF. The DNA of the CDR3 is TGTACCAGCAGCTTAAGGGGGAACTCCTACAATGAGCAGTTCTTC.

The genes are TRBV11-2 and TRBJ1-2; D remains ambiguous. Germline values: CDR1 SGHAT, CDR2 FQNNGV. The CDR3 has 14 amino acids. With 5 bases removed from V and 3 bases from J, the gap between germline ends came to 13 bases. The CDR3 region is CASSQRRAHYGYTF. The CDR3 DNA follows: TGTGCCAGCAGCCAGAGGAGGGCCCACTATGGCTACACCTTC.